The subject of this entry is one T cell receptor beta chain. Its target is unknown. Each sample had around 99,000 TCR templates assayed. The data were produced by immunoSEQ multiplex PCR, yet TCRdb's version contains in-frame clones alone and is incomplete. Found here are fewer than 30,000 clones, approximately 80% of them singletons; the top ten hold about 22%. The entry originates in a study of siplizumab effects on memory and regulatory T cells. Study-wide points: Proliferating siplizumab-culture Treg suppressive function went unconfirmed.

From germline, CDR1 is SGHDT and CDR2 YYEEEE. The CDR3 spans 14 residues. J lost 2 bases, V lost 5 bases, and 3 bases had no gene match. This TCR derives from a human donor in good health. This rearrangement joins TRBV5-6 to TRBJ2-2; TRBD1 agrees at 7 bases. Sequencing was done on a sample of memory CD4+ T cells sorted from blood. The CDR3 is CASSRDRNTGELFF. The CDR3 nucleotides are TGTGCCAGCAGTCGGGACAGAAACACCGGGGAGCTGTTTTTT.